The 23 T cell receptor beta chains below come from one sample, sequenced in a study of response to subunit inactivated influenza vaccine. Using its own MiXCR run on the RT-PCR reads, TCRdb lists one record per CDR3 protein. Found here are about 540,000 distinct CDR3 sequences, under 30% of them singletons; the top ten hold 2.8%. The same specimen was also included in a second study, on T cells expressing NK-cell markers. That paper notes: 5'RACE template switching built TCR beta cDNA with unique molecular identifiers.

Sequencing used CD4+ T cells sorted from PBMCs, obtained 12 days after vaccination. These receptors originate from a man aged 45-65 years who received an inactivated influenza vaccine.

This clonotype was detected a few times. The chain links TRBV11-2 to TRBJ2-1, with TRBD2 identical over 12 bases. CDR3 size: 20 residues. Looked up from germline, CDR1 is SGHAT and CDR2 is FQNNGV. J was trimmed by 1 base and V by 1 base; bases with no gene match: 11. CDR3 protein: CASSLVQLAGGYWSYNEQFF. The CDR3 region has the DNA TGTGCCAGCAGCTTAGTTCAACTAGCGGGAGGTTATTGGTCCTACAATGAGCAGTTCTTC. The full variable domain, rest sourced from reference TRBV11-2 and TRBJ2-1, is EAGVAQSPRYKIIEKRQSVAFWCNPISGHATLYWYQQILGQGPKLLIQFQNNGVVDDSQLPKDRFSAERLKGVDSTLKIQPAKLEDSAVYLCASSLVQLAGGYWSYNEQFFGPGTRLTVL.

On this clonotype: The junction departs from the called germline gene at one end, perhaps through a read error. The chain has TRBV9 and TRBJ2-2, with TRBD2 matching over 8 bases. The CDR3 runs 19 residues. In germline, CDR1 is SGDLS, CDR2 YYNGEE. Here the CDR3 DNA reads TGTGCCAGCAGCGTAGCCCCCCTCGGGAGCGGGGGTCACACCGGGGAGCTGTTTTTC. Translating it yields CASSVAPLGSGGHTGELFF.

CDR3: CASSFPSSRRGSYNEQFF. The CDR3 DNA sequence: TGTGCCAGCAGCTTCCCTAGTTCGCGACGGGGCTCCTACAATGAGCAGTTCTTC. The gene calls are TRBV11-2 and TRBJ2-1; D might be TRBD2 (5 bases). Trimming removed 3 bases at V and 0 bases at J, with 18 bases between. Germline CDR1 and CDR2: SGHAT and FQNNGV. This CDR3 has 18 amino acids.

This clonotype showed up just a few times. CDR3 region: CASSDTHSGTKNIQYF. The CDR3 DNA reads as TGTGCCAGCAGTGATACCCATTCGGGGACCAAAAACATTCAGTACTTC. The chain links TRBV6-1 to TRBJ2-4, with D perhaps TRBD2 (5 bases). Trimming cost V 3 bases and J 2 bases, with 14 bases left between them. The CDR3 loop spans 16 amino acids. CDR1 and CDR2 from the germline V gene are MNHNS and SASEGT.

This clonotype was counted at least ten times. The chain uses TRBV20-1 and TRBJ1-4, with D hard to call. CDR1 is DFQATT and CDR2 is SNEGSKA in the germline V gene (reference sequence). The CDR3 sequence is 14 residues long. V was trimmed by 1 base and J by 7 bases, leaving 13 bases between them. The CDR3 sequence: CSARGGITLEKLFF. The CDR3 DNA reads as TGCAGTGCTAGAGGGGGTATTACTCTTGAAAAACTGTTTTTT.

V gene TRBV20-1 combines with J gene TRBJ2-7, with D possibly matching TRBD2 (7 bases). Germline V CDR1 and CDR2: DFQATT, SNEGSKA (reference sequence). Trimming pared 6 bases from V and 2 bases from J, leaving 17 bases between. CDR3 size: 14 residues. DNA of the CDR3: TGCAGTGCCGTACCGAGGGGGGGGACCTACGAGCAGTACTTC. It specifies CSAVPRGGTYEQYF.

This clonotype was observed at least ten times. This chain links TRBV18 with TRBJ2-5; D is uncertain. Germline V gene lookup returns CDR1 KGHSH and CDR2 LQKENI. Trimming removed 0 bases at V and 4 bases at J, with 9 bases between. CDR3 length: 14 amino acids. CDR3 sequence: CASSPPISRETQYF. DNA for the CDR3: TGTGCCAGCTCACCACCGATTAGCCGAGAGACCCAGTACTTC.

This rearrangement joins TRBV6-1 to TRBJ1-3; maybe TRBD1 (5 bases). V lost 5 bases and J lost 2, with 13 bases in between. CDR3 length: 15 residues. CDR1 is MNHNS and CDR2 is SASEGT in the germline V gene. The CDR3 region has the DNA TGTGCCAGCAGTAGGGACCCTCGGGCTGGAAACACCATATATTTT. This encodes CASSRDPRAGNTIYF.

A few counts support this clonotype. The chain carries TRBV5-1 and TRBJ2-7; D is unresolved. Per germline, CDR1 SGHRS and CDR2 YFSETQ. This CDR3 contains 13 residues. Between the trimmed V and J ends, which lost 0 bases and 7 bases, there was a span of 11 bases. The CDR3: CASSLVGTREQYF. The CDR3 DNA reads TGCGCCAGCAGCTTGGTGGGAACGCGGGAGCAGTACTTC.

This clonotype was seen at least ten times. This chain joins TRBV20-1 and TRBJ1-2; D uncertain. The V and J ends lost 4 bases and 7 bases respectively, with 10 bases between them. Germline V gene sequence: CDR1 DFQATT, CDR2 SNEGSKA (reference sequence). The CDR3 is 11 residues long. CDR3 in amino acids: CSATDGAGYTF. The CDR3 DNA follows: TGCAGTGCTACGGACGGAGCTGGCTACACCTTC.

This clonotype has only a few counts. The chain uses TRBV10-3 and TRBJ1-3; unclear D gene. This CDR3 spans 14 amino acids. Germline CDR1 is ENHRY and CDR2 is SYGVKD. Trimming removed 7 bases at V and 4 bases at J, with 14 bases between. The CDR3 sequence: CAINSESTGNTIYF. The DNA of the CDR3 is TGTGCCATCAACTCAGAATCCACAGGAAACACCATATATTTT.

This clonotype has just a few counts. V gene TRBV2 combines with J gene TRBJ2-7, with D possibly TRBD1 on 5 matching bases. This CDR3 is 12 amino acids long. Germline loops: CDR1 SNHLY, CDR2 FYNNEI. Trimming took off 6 bases at V and 4 bases at J, with 10 bases between the two ends. CDR3 in DNA: TGTGCCAGCAGATTCCAGGGTTACGAGCAGTACTTC. Its protein is CASRFQGYEQYF.

The chain combines TRBV12-3 or TRBV12-4 with TRBJ2-2; TRBD2 might be the D (5 bases). The CDR3 is made up of 16 amino acids. V was shortened by 2 bases and J by 3 bases, with 13 bases between the two germline ends. The CDR3 sequence: CASSLRNWRDTGELFF. In DNA form, the CDR3 reads TGTGCCAGCAGTTTACGAAACTGGCGGGACACCGGGGAGCTGTTTTTT.

In its sample, this clonotype was seen a few times. The chain is built from TRBV12-3 or TRBV12-4 and TRBJ1-5; D not certain. This CDR3 contains 13 residues. The germline V and J ends were trimmed by 10 bases and 3 bases, with 13 bases remaining between them. The CDR3 region has the DNA TGTGCCATTGCCCGGGATTACAATCAGCCCCAGCATTTT. Translating it yields CAIARDYNQPQHF.

The chain uses TRBV5-6 and TRBJ1-6; no definite D call. The V gene lost 1 base and the J gene lost 9 bases, with 5 bases spanning the gap. CDR1 is SGHDT and CDR2 is YYEEEE in the germline V gene. CDR3 length: 12 amino acids. The CDR3 DNA reads as TGTGCCAGCAGCTTGCGCTCTTCACCCCTCCACTTT. Translation: CASSLRSSPLHF.

This clonotype occurred once. V gene TRBV30 combines with J gene TRBJ1-1, with 10 bases fitting TRBD1. V shed 5 bases, J shed 4 bases, and the junction held 10 bases outside the gene matches. Per germline, CDR1 GTSNPN and CDR2 SVGIG (reference sequence). This CDR3 has 15 residues. The CDR3 reads CAWQGQGSGSTEAFF. The CDR3 DNA sequence: TGTGCCTGGCAGGGACAGGGGAGTGGAAGCACTGAAGCTTTCTTT.

The CDR3 spells CASSQDRVAYNEQFF. The CDR3 bases are TGTGCCAGCAGCCAAGATCGGGTAGCCTACAATGAGCAGTTCTTC. The rearrangement uses TRBV4-2 and TRBJ2-1, with D unresolved. Trimming cost V 0 bases and J 2 bases, with 8 bases left between them. CDR1 is LGHNA and CDR2 is YNFKEQ in the germline V gene. This CDR3 is built from 15 residues.

The V and J genes are TRBV7-9 and TRBJ2-7; 7 bases line up with TRBD1. The CDR3 has 15 amino acids. The germline V gene has CDR1 SEHNR and CDR2 FQNEAQ (reference sequence). Germline trimming cut 5 bases from V and 4 bases from J; bases unmatched to any gene: 11. CDR3 nucleotides: TGTGCCAGCAGCCCCCGGACAGGATTCGTGTACGAGCAGTACTTC. Translated, it gives CASSPRTGFVYEQYF.

The chain recombines TRBV10-3 with TRBJ2-5, with a weak D call TRBD1 (6 bases). Germline V gives CDR1 ENHRY, CDR2 SYGVKD. The CDR3 is made up of 11 amino acids. V lost 3 bases and J 11 bases, leaving 10 bases between the germline ends. CDR3 amino acids: CAISEGQYQYF. The CDR3 DNA reads TGTGCCATCAGTGAAGGACAGTATCAGTACTTC.

The V call is TRBV7-2, the J call TRBJ2-4; D might be TRBD2 (5 bases). This CDR3 contains 14 residues. CDR1 SGHTA and CDR2 FQGNSA come from the germline V gene. Trimming removed 1 base at V and 10 bases at J, with 14 bases between. CDR3 protein: CASSLGGQARIQYF. DNA for the CDR3: TGTGCCAGCAGCTTAGGCGGGCAGGCCAGGATTCAGTACTTC.

The genes are TRBV27 and TRBJ1-5; tentatively, D is TRBD1 (5 bases). CDR1 and CDR2 (germline): MNHEY, SMNVEV (reference sequence). The ends were cut back, 6 bases at V and 4 bases at J, with 7 bases in the middle. The CDR3 contains 12 residues. Here the CDR3 reads CASRTVNQPQHF. CDR3 DNA: TGTGCCAGCAGGACAGTAAATCAGCCCCAGCATTTT.

The V gene is TRBV15, the J gene TRBJ1-5; 7 nucleotides align to TRBD1. The CDR3 loop spans 17 amino acids. The germline gives CDR1 LNHNV, CDR2 YYDKDF (reference sequence). J gave up 2 bases and V 2 bases, and 9 bases lay outside the gene matches. CDR3 DNA sequence: TGTGCCACCAGCAGACCCTATAGGACAGGAGGCAATCAGCCCCAGCATTTT. Its protein product is CATSRPYRTGGNQPQHF. Variable domain in full (rest from reference TRBV15 and TRBJ1-5): DAMVIQNPRYQVTQFGKPVTLSCSQTLNHNVMYWYQQKSSQAPKLLFHYYDKDFNNEADTPDNFQSRRPNTSFCFLDIRSPGLGDTAMYLCATSRPYRTGGNQPQHFGDGTRLSIL.

CDR3 sequence: CASSLAWGANEKLFF. The CDR3 coding sequence is TGCGCCAGCAGCTTGGCCTGGGGGGCTAATGAAAAACTGTTTTTT. V usage is TRBV5-1 and J usage is TRBJ1-4, with D possibly matching TRBD1 (5 bases). Trimming cost V 0 bases and J 3 bases, with 9 bases left between them. This CDR3 spans 15 amino acids. CDR1 and CDR2 from the germline V gene are SGHRS and YFSETQ.